This T cell receptor beta chain was recovered during a study of cytomegalovirus exposure and HLA in healthy donors. The PCR employed 60 Vbeta primers together with 13 Jbeta primers. The repertoire was sequenced with immunoSEQ multiplex PCR; TCRdb's copy has only in-frame clones and lacks some. The sample lists about 76,000 clones; more than 65% were seen once. Notes on this clone: Its antigen is not known.

Findings and limits, study-wide: V- and J-gene trimming of TCR beta was linked (in a later analysis) to a missense DCLRE1C variant.

This CDR3 is 15 amino acids long. The V gene end was trimmed by 2 bases and the J gene end by 2 bases; junction bases not matched to a gene: 5. Germline V gives CDR1 MDHEN, CDR2 SYDVKM. The chain employs TRBV28 and TRBJ1-1; 7 nucleotides match TRBD1. This receptor was taken from a woman aged 40 to 55 in good health and CMV-seropositive. Sequences were obtained from PBMCs. Written as DNA, the CDR3 is TGTGCCAGCAGTTTAACAGGGGCGATAAACACTGAAGCTTTCTTT. It specifies CASSLTGAINTEAFF. Full variable domain (outside the CDR3, taken from reference TRBV28 and TRBJ1-1): DVKVTQSSRYLVKRTGEKVFLECVQDMDHENMFWYRQDPGLGLRLIYFSYDVKMKEKGDIPEGYSVSREKKERFSLILESASTNQTSMYLCASSLTGAINTEAFFGQGTRLTVV.